A selection of T cell receptor beta chains follows, all from one sample in a study of cytomegalovirus exposure and HLA in healthy donors. Assay used: immunoSEQ multiplex PCR; TCRdb lists only in-frame clones, some missing. The sample holds approximately 160,000 clones, under 85% seen once. What was sequenced was PBMCs. Receptors originate from a man in his fifties in good health and CMV-seropositive. Each CDR3 is given with its conserved first and last residue. D genes are given only for firm matches. Clone size is given for some rows only: seen once, a few or many times, or a class if the clone is expanded.

>few|TRBV2|TRBJ2-7|-|14
CASSESAVSYEQYF
TGTGCCAGCAGTGAGAGCGCGGTGTCCTACGAGCAGTACTTC
>-|TRBV19|TRBJ2-4|-|16
CASSFLSPGAKNIQYF
TGTGCCAGTAGTTTTCTATCCCCCGGAGCCAAAAACATTCAGTACTTC
>-|TRBV10-3|TRBJ1-6|TRBD1|15
CAISAATGSNSPLHF
TGTGCCATCAGTGCCGCGACAGGGTCTAATTCACCCCTCCACTTT
>-|TRBV5-1|TRBJ2-2|-|12
CASSHSAGELFF
TGCGCCAGCAGCCACTCTGCCGGGGAGCTGTTTTTT
>-|TRBV5-1|TRBJ1-2|TRBD1|14
CASSYGQGHYGYTF
TGCGCCAGCAGCTATGGACAGGGTCACTATGGCTACACCTTC
>-|TRBV19|TRBJ1-1|-|12
CASKYSGTEAFF
TGTGCCAGTAAATACTCGGGGACTGAAGCTTTCTTT
>-|TRBV18|TRBJ1-1|-|14
CASSLGAGVTEAFF
TGTGCCAGCTCACTGGGGGCCGGGGTCACTGAAGCTTTCTTT
>-|TRBV10-1|TRBJ2-7|TRBD1|16
CASSEGGGGQGYEQYF
TGCGCCAGCAGTGAGGGCGGCGGGGGACAGGGCTACGAGCAGTACTTC
>-|TRBV4-3|TRBJ1-1|-|14
CASSQAQTNTEAFF
TGCGCCAGCAGCCAAGCACAGACGAACACTGAAGCTTTCTTT
>-|TRBV6-6|TRBJ1-2|TRBD1|14
CASSYDRDRVAYTF
TGTGCCAGCAGTTACGACCGGGACAGGGTAGCCTACACCTTC
>-|TRBV5-1|TRBJ1-2|TRBD1|13
CASSLDRVEGYTF
TGCGCCAGCAGCCTCGACAGGGTAGAGGGCTACACCTTC